Shown below are 31 T cell receptor beta chains from a single sample sequenced in a study of T cell responses to AZD1222 COVID-19 vaccine. This table comes from immunoSEQ multiplex PCR, and its TCRdb copy is limited to in-frame clones, with some not included. The sample carries tens of thousands of clones, 70% to 85% recorded once. The material sequenced was peripheral blood, taken on day 0 of AZD1222 vaccination. Every receptor here comes from an adult in good health.

The V gene is TRBV6-6, the J gene TRBJ1-5; TRBD1 matches 8 bases. CDR1 MNHNY and CDR2 SVGAGI come from the germline V gene (reference sequence). The CDR3 runs to 14 residues. V shed 7 bases, J shed 3 bases, and the junction held 5 bases outside the gene matches. CDR3 in DNA: TGTGCCAGCAAAGACAGGGGTGACAATCAGCCCCAGCATTTT. Protein: CASKDRGDNQPQHF.

J is TRBJ1-5 and V is TRBV6-2 or TRBV6-3, with D perhaps matching TRBD1 (6 bases). Germline V gene data show CDR1 as MNHEY and CDR2 as SVGEGT. CDR3 size: 12 residues. With 0 bases removed from V and 16 bases from J, the gap between germline ends came to 13 bases. The CDR3 nucleotides read TGTGCCAGCAGTTACTCGAGGGGGGCGGCTCATTTT. Amino acid sequence: CASSYSRGAAHF.

V gene TRBV9 combines with J gene TRBJ1-1; possible D gene TRBD1, 6 bases. The germline gives CDR1 SGDLS, CDR2 YYNGEE. CDR3 size: 15 residues. Trimming left V 4 bases short and J 5 bases short, with 18 bases between. The CDR3 loop is CASSHQQGGPTEAFF. The CDR3 DNA sequence: TGTGCCAGCAGCCACCAACAGGGAGGGCCAACTGAAGCTTTCTTT.

The rearrangement joins TRBV18 to TRBJ2-5, with 9 bases fitting TRBD2. The CDR3 sequence is 14 residues long. The ends lost 1 base at V and 3 bases at J; junction bases unmatched: 0. CDR1 is KGHSH and CDR2 is LQKENI in the germline V gene. CDR3 in DNA: TGTGCCAGCTCACCACTAGCGGGAGAAGAGACCCAGTACTTC. Its protein is CASSPLAGEETQYF.

The rearrangement uses TRBV19 and TRBJ2-5; TRBD2 aligns across 11 bases. The V segment lost 6 bases and the J segment 5 bases; nucleotides outside the gene matches: 11. The CDR3 loop spans 16 amino acids. Germline V CDR1 and CDR2: LNHDA, SQIVND (reference sequence). The CDR3 DNA follows: TGTGCCAGTAGCACCACATTAGCGGGAGGGGCCGAGACCCAGTACTTC. Its translation: CASSTTLAGGAETQYF.

V gene TRBV28 combines with J gene TRBJ2-1; TRBD1 is a possible D gene (6 bases). This CDR3 has 15 amino acids. Trimming left V 5 bases short and J 4 bases short, with 15 bases between. Germline lookup yields CDR1 MDHEN and CDR2 SYDVKM. The CDR3 DNA reads TGTGCCAGCAGTCAGACCGGGACACAATACAATGAGCAGTTCTTC. Encoded protein: CASSQTGTQYNEQFF.

CDR3 sequence (DNA): TGTGCCTGGAGGGTAAAACGGGTCGCCGGGGAGCTGTTTTTT. Translation: CAWRVKRVAGELFF. This chain connects TRBV30 to TRBJ2-2; D call uncertain. Trimming stripped 3 bases from V and 6 bases from J, with 14 bases between. Germline V gives CDR1 GTSNPN, CDR2 SVGIG (reference sequence). The CDR3 is 14 amino acids.

The V and J genes are TRBV6-5 and TRBJ2-1; D tentatively reads TRBD1 or TRBD2 (5 bases each). The germline V gene encodes CDR1 MNHEY and CDR2 SVGAGI. This CDR3 is 16 amino acids long. V dropped 0 bases and J dropped 4 bases, with 13 bases sitting between them. The CDR3 DNA is TGTGCCAGCAGTTACTCGGGGGAGCGGATTTACAATGAGCAGTTCTTC. This codes for CASSYSGERIYNEQFF.

The genes are TRBV5-1 and TRBJ2-1, with TRBD1 identical over 10 bases. V dropped 4 bases and J dropped 9; count of bases not matched to a gene: 10. CDR1 is SGHRS, CDR2 YFSETQ, per germline. The CDR3 runs 15 residues. The CDR3 loop is CASSHTGTGVGEQFF. In DNA, the CDR3 is TGCGCCAGCAGCCACACCGGGACAGGGGTTGGTGAGCAGTTCTTC.

The J gene is TRBJ1-1, the V gene TRBV30; no clear D. Germline CDR1 reads GTSNPN; CDR2 reads SVGIG (reference sequence). Trimming cost V 2 bases and J 7 bases, with 8 bases left between them. The CDR3 is made up of 11 amino acids. The CDR3 reads CAWSTGHEAFF. The CDR3 DNA reads as TGTGCCTGGAGTACTGGCCATGAAGCTTTCTTT.

V gene TRBV7-3 combines with J gene TRBJ1-1; TRBD1 is a possible D gene (5 bases). Per the germline V gene, CDR1 is SGHTA and CDR2 is FQGTGA. V lost 4 bases to trimming and J lost 1 base, with 13 bases between them. The CDR3 is made up of 15 amino acids. The CDR3 nucleotides read TGTGCCAGCAGCTGGGGTGGCGGACAGAACACTGAAGCTTTCTTT. Protein sequence: CASSWGGGQNTEAFF.

The CDR3 protein is CASSPPGGHKPQHF. DNA of the CDR3: TGTGCCAGCTCACCCCCCGGAGGACATAAGCCCCAGCATTTT. This sequence joins TRBV18 and TRBJ1-5; D possibly corresponds to TRBD1 (5 bases). Germline-derived CDR1 and CDR2 are KGHSH and LQKENI. The CDR3 runs 14 residues. Trimming cost V 3 bases and J 8 bases, with 14 bases left between them.

The chain employs TRBV5-5 and TRBJ2-7; maybe TRBD2 (6 bases). The CDR3 totals 16 residues. With 1 base removed from V and 1 base from J, the gap between germline ends came to 15 bases. Germline loops: CDR1 SGHKS, CDR2 YYEKEE (reference sequence). CDR3 sequence (DNA): TGTGCCAGCAGCTTGATCGACGGGAGTGGGTCCTACGAGCAGTACTTC. As protein: CASSLIDGSGSYEQYF.

The chain combines TRBV19 with TRBJ1-6; D might be TRBD1 (6 bases). The CDR3 consists of 13 residues. V dropped 3 bases and J dropped 7 bases, with 7 bases sitting between them. CDR1 and CDR2 from the germline V gene are LNHDA and SQIVND (reference sequence). DNA of the CDR3: TGTGCCAGTAGTATCCAGGGGAATTCACCCCTCCACTTT. Translated, it gives CASSIQGNSPLHF. Drawing the rest from reference TRBV19 and TRBJ1-6, the complete variable domain is DGGITQSPKYLFRKEGQNVTLSCEQNLNHDAMYWYRQDPGQGLRLIYYSQIVNDFQKGDIAEGYSVSREKKESFPLTVTSAQKNPTAFYLCASSIQGNSPLHFGNGTRLTVT.

The chain has TRBV11-2 and TRBJ2-5; weak D call: TRBD2 (5 bases). CDR3 length equals 13 residues. V was shortened by 10 bases and J by 3 bases, with 15 bases between the two germline ends. From germline, CDR1 is SGHAT and CDR2 FQNNGV. The CDR3 loop reads CATSPPGKETQYF. The CDR3 nucleotides are TGTGCCACCTCCCCCCCGGGAAAAGAGACCCAGTACTTC.

This clone has a handful of counts. The chain couples TRBV3-1 (or the pseudogene TRBV3-2) to TRBJ2-2; weak D call: TRBD2 (6 bases). V shed 4 bases and J shed 5 bases, with 23 bases lying between them. Germline V CDR1 and CDR2: LGHDT, YNNKEL (reference sequence). The CDR3 has 18 amino acids. The CDR3 here is CASSPNLGRGSLTGELFF. The CDR3 region has the DNA TGTGCCAGCAGCCCCAATCTCGGGCGGGGATCTCTTACCGGGGAGCTGTTTTTT.

The CDR3: CASSVGSTMGEQFF. CDR3 DNA sequence: TGCGCCAGTTCGGTAGGTTCGACAATGGGGGAGCAGTTCTTC. V and J are TRBV5-1 and TRBJ2-1; no clear D. V gave up 8 bases and J gave up 10 bases, with 22 bases separating them. CDR3 length equals 14 residues. Germline assignment: CDR1 SGHRS and CDR2 YFSETQ.

The rearrangement joins TRBV5-5 to TRBJ1-1, with D uncertain. The V gene lost 1 base and the J gene lost 5 bases, with 12 bases spanning the gap. The CDR3 extends over 14 amino acids. From germline, CDR1 is SGHKS and CDR2 YYEKEE (reference sequence). This CDR3 reads CASSLMAPGTEAFF. The CDR3 DNA is TGTGCCAGCAGCTTGATGGCCCCGGGGACTGAAGCTTTCTTT.

The genes are TRBV12-3 or TRBV12-4 and TRBJ1-2; D remains ambiguous. This CDR3 has 12 amino acids. With 6 bases removed from V and 4 bases from J, the gap between germline ends came to 9 bases. The CDR3 region is CASRGFTYGYTF. CDR3 in DNA: TGTGCCAGCAGAGGTTTTACCTATGGCTACACCTTC.

V and J are TRBV15 and TRBJ2-2; no reliable D call. This CDR3 comprises 13 residues. The germline V gene encodes CDR1 LNHNV and CDR2 YYDKDF (reference sequence). V was clipped by 0 bases and J by 5 bases, with 4 bases between them. CDR3 sequence reads: CATSRDGTGELFF. DNA for the CDR3: TGTGCCACCAGCAGAGATGGGACCGGGGAGCTGTTTTTT.

The chain has TRBV27 and TRBJ2-7; unclear D gene. The germline gives CDR1 MNHEY, CDR2 SMNVEV (reference sequence). CDR3 length equals 14 residues. V was cut by 1 base and J by 5 bases, with 12 bases left in between. CDR3 DNA: TGTGCCAGCAGTTTATGGCGAACCTCTCACGAGCAGTACTTC. It translates to CASSLWRTSHEQYF.

The chain uses TRBV28 and TRBJ1-2, with D uncertain. CDR3 length: 13 amino acids. The V gene lost 3 bases and the J gene lost 4 bases, with 9 bases spanning the gap. CDR1 is MDHEN, CDR2 SYDVKM, per germline. The CDR3 region is CASSLSGTYGYTF. The CDR3 DNA reads as TGTGCCAGCAGTTTGTCAGGTACCTATGGCTACACCTTC.

V usage is TRBV11-3 and J usage is TRBJ1-1, with D unclear. The CDR3 spans 15 residues. V lost 5 bases to trimming and J lost 4 bases, with 17 bases between them. Germline CDR1 is SGHNT and CDR2 is YENEEA. The CDR3 nucleotides read TGTGCCAGCAGCCCTCGGGCAGGACGGGGCACTGAAGCTTTCTTT. The encoded protein is CASSPRAGRGTEAFF.

V gene TRBV28 combines with J gene TRBJ1-1; tentative D call: TRBD1 (5 bases). CDR1 is MDHEN and CDR2 is SYDVKM in the germline V gene. Trimming took off 5 bases at V and 4 bases at J, with 17 bases between the two ends. CDR3 length equals 15 residues. This CDR3 is CASSARAGLSTEAFF. The CDR3 coding sequence is TGTGCCAGCAGTGCAAGGGCGGGGCTGAGCACTGAAGCTTTCTTT.

The genes are TRBV11-1 and TRBJ2-1, with D perhaps TRBD1 or TRBD2 (7 bases each). The germline V and J ends were trimmed by 5 bases and 9 bases, with 20 bases remaining between them. CDR3 length equals 15 residues. Germline V gene data show CDR1 as SGHAT and CDR2 as FQDESV (reference sequence). CDR3 sequence (DNA): TGTGCCAGCAGCCCCGGGGGGACAGCTTTCAGTGAGCAGTTCTTC. It specifies CASSPGGTAFSEQFF.

The rearrangement links TRBV7-2 to TRBJ2-5; possible D gene TRBD2, 6 bases. V lost 4 bases to trimming and J lost 1 base, with 13 bases between them. This CDR3 has 15 amino acids. Per germline, CDR1 SGHTA and CDR2 FQGNSA. The DNA for the CDR3 is TGTGCCAGCAGCTCTAGCGCAGGGCTCCAAGAGACCCAGTACTTC. Amino acid sequence: CASSSSAGLQETQYF.

In DNA, the CDR3 is TGTGCCAGCAGGTCTCGACAGGGGTTTGGAAACACCATATATTTT. Translating gives CASRSRQGFGNTIYF. The rearrangement uses TRBV6-5 and TRBJ1-3; 8 bases fit TRBD1. Germline V CDR1 and CDR2: MNHEY, SVGAGI. The CDR3 runs 15 residues. J lost 3 bases, V lost 6 bases, and 7 bases had no gene match.

The J gene is TRBJ1-1, the V gene TRBV11-3; no definite D call. This CDR3 has 16 residues. Germline values: CDR1 SGHNT, CDR2 YENEEA. Trimming removed 1 base from V and 1 base from J, with 13 bases in between. The CDR3 loop is CASSLASTAGNTEAFF. The CDR3 DNA sequence: TGTGCCAGCAGCTTAGCTAGTACGGCCGGGAACACTGAAGCTTTCTTT.

This chain connects TRBV2 to TRBJ1-2; D is unclear. This CDR3 comprises 13 residues. V lost 2 bases to trimming and J lost 5 bases, with 9 bases between them. Germline values: CDR1 SNHLY, CDR2 FYNNEI. The CDR3 loop is CASSEQDRYGYTF. As DNA, the CDR3 is TGTGCCAGCAGTGAACAGGATCGTTATGGCTACACCTTC.

The chain combines TRBV28 with TRBJ2-7, with a possible D match to TRBD1 (5 bases). Trimming removed 6 bases from V and 3 bases from J, with 12 bases in between. CDR1 and CDR2 from the germline V gene are MDHEN and SYDVKM. The CDR3 sequence is 13 residues long. CDR3 loop: CASSSGFRYEQYF. CDR3 in DNA: TGTGCCAGCAGCTCAGGGTTCCGCTACGAGCAGTACTTC. Full variable domain (outside the CDR3, taken from reference TRBV28 and TRBJ2-7): DVKVTQSSRYLVKRTGEKVFLECVQDMDHENMFWYRQDPGLGLRLIYFSYDVKMKEKGDIPEGYSVSREKKERFSLILESASTNQTSMYLCASSSGFRYEQYFGPGTRLTVT.

A single count supports this clone. This chain uses TRBV19 with TRBJ2-1; D is tentatively TRBD1 or TRBD2 (5 bases each). Germline V gene data show CDR1 as LNHDA and CDR2 as SQIVND (reference sequence). V was pared by 6 bases and J by 3 bases, with 15 bases between. This CDR3 is 15 amino acids long. The CDR3 loop is CASSSGTPNYNEQFF. The CDR3 bases are TGTGCCAGTAGCTCGGGGACCCCTAACTACAATGAGCAGTTCTTC.